Listed here are 24 T cell receptor beta chains from one sample, sequenced in a study of CD8+ T cells in alopecia areata. Once RNA had been extracted, it was reverse transcribed into cDNA to act as the sequencing template. Here immunoSEQ multiplex PCR was the method, and the copy in TCRdb shows in-frame clones only, minus some. The sample gives 61,000 or so clones, about 96% of which show up once; around a quarter is in the top ten. The sequences come from CD8+ T cells sorted from blood, collected at week 0. These receptors all come from a human donor with alopecia areata.

This clone was seen a single time. The rearrangement links TRBV7-9 to TRBJ2-3; D possibly uses TRBD1 or TRBD2 (6 bases each). The V gene lost 8 bases and the J gene lost 2 bases, with 14 bases spanning the gap. The CDR3 runs 14 residues. CDR1 is SEHNR, CDR2 FQNEAQ, per germline (reference sequence). CDR3 DNA sequence: TGTGCCAGCGGGGGGCCTGTGGTCACAGATACGCAGTATTTT. As protein: CASGGPVVTDTQYF.

The chain combines TRBV11-2 with TRBJ1-1, with a tentative D call TRBD1 (6 bases). CDR1 and CDR2 (germline): SGHAT, FQNNGV. This CDR3 has 13 residues. Trimming pared 4 bases from V and 4 bases from J, leaving 10 bases between. Here the CDR3 DNA reads TGTGCCAGCAGCTCCGGGACACTCACTGAAGCTTTCTTT. As protein: CASSSGTLTEAFF.

The rearrangement joins TRBV4-1 to TRBJ2-1; D gene ambiguous. V shed 1 base and J shed 1 base, with 11 bases lying between them. This CDR3 is built from 16 residues. Germline-derived CDR1 and CDR2 are MGHRA and YSYEKL. The CDR3 region is CASSQVHYLSYNEQFF. CDR3 sequence (DNA): TGCGCCAGCAGCCAAGTGCACTACCTATCCTACAATGAGCAGTTCTTC.

This chain uses TRBV13 with TRBJ2-3; unclear D gene. V lost 3 bases, J lost 6 bases, and 7 bases lay in between. Per germline, CDR1 PRHDT and CDR2 FYEKMQ (reference sequence). CDR3 size: 12 residues. In DNA, the CDR3 is TGTGCCAGCAGCTTTCGAGCGGATACGCAGTATTTT. This gives the protein CASSFRADTQYF.

The V gene is TRBV4-2, the J gene TRBJ2-1; D might be TRBD1 or TRBD2, each matching 5 bases. The V end was cut by 1 base, the J end by 8 bases, with 9 bases between. Germline V CDR1 and CDR2: LGHNA, YNFKEQ. The CDR3 sequence is 13 residues long. CDR3: CASSQAGTDEQFF. CDR3 nucleotides: TGTGCCAGCAGCCAAGCAGGGACGGATGAGCAGTTCTTC.

This chain links TRBV5-1 with TRBJ2-1; perhaps TRBD1 as D (7 bases). This CDR3 contains 15 residues. Per germline, CDR1 SGHRS and CDR2 YFSETQ. V was clipped by 1 base and J by 4 bases, with 12 bases between them. In DNA form, the CDR3 reads TGCGCCAGCAGCTTGACAGGGGCGGGGTACAATGAGCAGTTCTTC. This encodes CASSLTGAGYNEQFF. Supplemented by reference TRBV5-1 and TRBJ2-1, the full variable domain reads KAGVTQTPRYLIKTRGQQVTLSCSPISGHRSVSWYQQTPGQGLQFLFEYFSETQRNKGNFPGRFSGRQFSNSRSEMNVSTLELGDSALYLCASSLTGAGYNEQFFGPGTRLTVL.

The rearrangement links TRBV7-8 to TRBJ2-7; the match to TRBD2 covers 10 bases. The germline CDR1 and CDR2 sequences are SGHVS and FQNEAQ. J was trimmed by 1 base and V by 4 bases; bases with no gene match: 4. CDR3 length: 15 residues. CDR3 in DNA: TGTGCCAGCAGCTATTGGACTAGCGGTTCCTACGAGCAGTACTTC. It encodes CASSYWTSGSYEQYF.

CDR3 bases: TGTGCCAGCAGTTTAACTAGAGCCTACGAGCAGTACTTC. Translating it yields CASSLTRAYEQYF. The gene calls are TRBV27 and TRBJ2-7; D perhaps matches TRBD2 (5 bases). V was pared by 2 bases and J by 2 bases, with 7 bases between. Germline assignment: CDR1 MNHEY and CDR2 SMNVEV (reference sequence). The CDR3 is made up of 13 amino acids.

The CDR3 nucleotides read TGTGCCAGCAGTTACTCGCTTGCCTACGCATCATACGAGCAGTACTTC. It specifies CASSYSLAYASYEQYF. The rearrangement joins TRBV6-5 to TRBJ2-7; no clear D gene. Trimming removed 0 bases from V and 4 bases from J, with 16 bases in between. This CDR3 is built from 16 residues. In germline, CDR1 is MNHEY, CDR2 SVGAGI.

This chain links TRBV21-1 with TRBJ2-7; TRBD1, as called in the table, went unchecked against the DNA. TRBV21-1 is shown as a pseudogene. The CDR3 is made up of 16 amino acids. The CDR3 loop reads CASSKFPPSRRAEQYF. The CDR3 nucleotides are TGTGCCAGCAGCAAATTTCCTCCGTCGCGCAGGGCCGAGCAGTACTTC.

The chain employs TRBV9 and TRBJ2-5; no definite D call. The V and J ends lost 4 bases and 5 bases respectively, with 12 bases between them. Germline loops: CDR1 SGDLS, CDR2 YYNGEE. This CDR3 is 13 amino acids long. The CDR3 loop reads CASSTRTGETQYF. The CDR3 DNA reads as TGTGCCAGCAGCACCCGAACGGGTGAGACCCAGTACTTC.

The CDR3 sequence is CASSQGGGRFSYEQYF. The CDR3 DNA is TGTGCCAGCAGCCAAGGGGGGGGCCGATTCTCCTACGAGCAGTACTTC. The chain is built from TRBV14 and TRBJ2-7; TRBD2 is a possible D gene (7 bases). From germline, CDR1 is SGHDN and CDR2 FVKESK. Trimming shortened V by 1 base and J by 0 bases, and 13 bases separated the two germline ends. The CDR3 loop spans 16 amino acids.

The gene calls are TRBV6-1 and TRBJ2-1; D is perhaps TRBD2 (6 bases). The V end was cut by 4 bases, the J end by 3 bases, with 16 bases between. The germline CDR1 and CDR2 sequences are MNHNS and SASEGT. This CDR3 contains 16 residues. The CDR3 DNA follows: TGTGCCAGCAGTGGGGGCAGTAGCGGCATCTACAATGAGCAGTTCTTC. Translation: CASSGGSSGIYNEQFF.

The chain is built from TRBV7-6 and TRBJ2-7; D is perhaps TRBD2 (5 bases). V was shortened by 4 bases and J by 1 base, with 8 bases between the two germline ends. The CDR3 is 13 amino acids. Per germline, CDR1 SGHVS and CDR2 FNYEAQ. The CDR3 DNA follows: TGTGCCAGCAGCTCCACGGGGTCCTACGAGCAGTACTTC. It encodes CASSSTGSYEQYF. Complete variable domain (other parts from reference TRBV7-6 and TRBJ2-7): GAGVSQSPRYKVTKRGQDVALRCDPISGHVSLYWYRQALGQGPEFLTYFNYEAQQDKSGLPNDRFSAERPEGSISTLTIQRTEQRDSAMYRCASSSTGSYEQYFGPGTRLTVT.

V and J are TRBV4-3 and TRBJ2-2, with D perhaps TRBD2 (9 bases). Trimming cost V 0 bases and J 7 bases, with 21 bases left between them. CDR1 is LGHNA, CDR2 YSLEER, per germline. The CDR3 extends over 18 amino acids. The CDR3 reads CASSQDSGLAGTGGELFF. CDR3 nucleotide sequence: TGCGCCAGCAGCCAAGATTCTGGGCTAGCGGGGACAGGCGGGGAGCTGTTTTTT.

As regards this clone: This sample also contains other DNA sequences that code for the same CDR3. V gene TRBV29-1 combines with J gene TRBJ2-7, with a tentative D call TRBD1 (6 bases). Looked up from germline, CDR1 is SQVTM and CDR2 is ANQGSEA. The CDR3 length is 11 residues. V was pared by 6 bases and J by 3 bases, with 9 bases between. DNA of the CDR3: TGCAGCGTGGAGGACAGCTACGAGCAGTACTTC. Its protein is CSVEDSYEQYF.

J is TRBJ1-4 and V is TRBV12-5; D might be TRBD1 (6 bases). The germline V gene encodes CDR1 LGHNT and CDR2 FRNRAP. This CDR3 is 18 amino acids long. Trimming removed 0 bases from V and 0 bases from J, with 14 bases in between. Here the CDR3 DNA reads TGTGCTAGTGGTTTGGTAGGCACAGGGTTGCCAACTAATGAAAAACTGTTTTTT. This codes for CASGLVGTGLPTNEKLFF. Supplemented by reference TRBV12-5 and TRBJ1-4, the full variable domain reads DARVTQTPRHKVTEMGQEVTMRCQPILGHNTVFWYRQTMMQGLELLAYFRNRAPLDDSGMPKDRFSAEMPDATLATLKIQPSEPRDSAVYFCASGLVGTGLPTNEKLFFGSGTQLSVL.

The chain carries TRBV4-2 and TRBJ2-2; 8 bases line up with TRBD2. The germline V gene encodes CDR1 LGHNA and CDR2 YNFKEQ. V lost 0 bases to trimming and J lost 1 base; unmatched junction nucleotides: 7. This CDR3 region has 18 residues. As DNA, the CDR3 is TGTGCCAGCAGCCAAGATCTTCGGCTAGCGGGGAACACCGGGGAGCTGTTTTTT. It is translated as CASSQDLRLAGNTGELFF.

The rearrangement joins TRBV12-5 to TRBJ2-2; 7 positions agree with TRBD1. The CDR3 sequence is 18 residues long. Germline CDR1 is LGHNT and CDR2 is FRNRAP. The V gene end was trimmed by 0 bases and the J gene end by 1 base; junction bases not matched to a gene: 8. CDR3 in amino acids: CASGLVLWGTVNTGELFF. CDR3 sequence (DNA): TGTGCTAGTGGTTTGGTACTGTGGGGGACAGTGAACACCGGGGAGCTGTTTTTT.

The DNA of the CDR3 is TGTGCCAGCAGCCGCCCAGGGGGACTGAACACCGGGGAGCTGTTTTTT. Translating gives CASSRPGGLNTGELFF. The genes are TRBV5-4 and TRBJ2-2; possible D gene TRBD1, 7 bases. Trimming shortened V by 4 bases and J by 1 base, and 14 bases separated the two germline ends. Germline values: CDR1 SGHNT, CDR2 YYREEE (reference sequence). This CDR3 region has 16 residues.

J is TRBJ2-7 and V is TRBV15; possibly TRBD1 or TRBD2 for D (6 bases each). Germline V gene lookup returns CDR1 LNHNV and CDR2 YYDKDF (reference sequence). The CDR3 sequence is 16 residues long. Deletions cut 5 bases from V and 4 bases from J, with 21 bases between. The CDR3 DNA follows: TGTGCCACCAGCTCCTCCAGGGGACTCGCCTCTTACGAGCAGTACTTC. Its protein product is CATSSSRGLASYEQYF.

Details on this clone: One end of the junction fails to match germline, which may point to a read error. The chain recombines TRBV9 with TRBJ1-1; tentatively, D is TRBD1 (5 bases). The CDR3 is made up of 14 amino acids. The germline V gene encodes CDR1 SGDLS and CDR2 YYNGEE. The CDR3 sequence is CAGSVGGAGTEAFF. CDR3 DNA: TGTGCCGGCAGCGTAGGAGGGGCGGGCACTGAAGCTTTCTTT.

The rearrangement joins TRBV21-1 to TRBJ2-1; TRBD1 is the table's D call, not checked against the DNA. TRBV21-1 is tagged as a pseudogene. There are 14 residues in the CDR3. In DNA, the CDR3 is TGTGCCAGCGCGTGGGGACACAGGTACAATGAGCAGTTCTTC. It encodes CASAWGHRYNEQFF.

The chain joins TRBV4-3 to TRBJ2-7, with TRBD1 matching over 8 bases. The CDR3 contains 14 residues. Per germline, CDR1 LGHNA and CDR2 YSLEER. V shed 4 bases and J 2 bases; nucleotides not matched to a gene: 4. The CDR3, as DNA: TGCGCCAGCAGCCTGGAGACAGGGGCCTACGAGCAGTACTTC. This translates into CASSLETGAYEQYF.